This is a list of T cell receptor beta chains from one sample in a study of vaccination effects on CD4 cells after COVID-19. Antigen specificity for these receptors is unknown. The method was immunoSEQ multiplex PCR; TCRdb's version includes in-frame clones alone and lacks a portion of them. The data contain some 74,000 clones, about 81% of them singletons. Sequencing used CD4+ T cells from PBMCs cultured with HCoV-229E spike peptides, obtained after COVID-19 vaccination. These TCRs come from a human donor who received a COVID-19 vaccine. The CDR3 runs from the conserved cysteine through the conserved F or W. Some rows mark clone size as missing; the rest say once, few, many or name a class of expanded clone.

CDR3,size,J,V
CASSPTGSYGYTF,.,TRBJ1-2,TRBV7-2
CASSGSQTYQPQHF,once,TRBJ1-5,TRBV2
CASSLGGQGHNEQFF,.,TRBJ2-1,TRBV5-6
CASSVQMGNYGYTF,.,TRBJ1-2,TRBV5-5
CAISAKVASDQPQHF,few,TRBJ1-5,TRBV10-3
CATRDRGPDEKLFF,few,TRBJ1-4,TRBV2
CASSLGQGGSFTGELFF,.,TRBJ2-2,TRBV5-1
CASSQDHPGTGLRSSPLHF,.,TRBJ1-6,TRBV4-3
CASSPFGGYTF,once,TRBJ1-2,TRBV28
CASSPTTQTGGYGYTF,few,TRBJ1-2,TRBV18
CASSGDRGASDTIYF,once,TRBJ1-3,TRBV28
CAWGNTIYF,.,TRBJ1-3,TRBV7-9
CASSLQTGGDTDTQYF,.,TRBJ2-3,TRBV7-3
CASSQDRGAASDTQYF,once,TRBJ2-3,TRBV4-1
CASSLTLAGAYSYNEQFF,.,TRBJ2-1,TRBV5-8
CASSLSPGQSQPQHF,few,TRBJ1-5,TRBV27
CATGKQVSGNTIYF,.,TRBJ1-3,TRBV15
CASSYMGQDNSPLHF,.,TRBJ1-6,TRBV6-6
CASSVAWSAGTGELFF,.,TRBJ2-2,TRBV9
CASTGDRTGTDTQYF,.,TRBJ2-3,TRBV28
CAASGGNIRETQYF,.,TRBJ2-5,TRBV2
CASSLGTSGETQYF,.,TRBJ2-5,TRBV28
CAWSPQVVDYGYTF,.,TRBJ1-2,TRBV30
CATSDTGDSPLHF,few,TRBJ1-6,TRBV24-1
CASSGSGDRMFF,.,TRBJ1-4,TRBV6-6
CASSLLADSPLHF,.,TRBJ1-6,TRBV5-5
CASSMGKWVNTEAFF,.,TRBJ1-1,TRBV19
CASSNLGTSGGNNEQFF,.,TRBJ2-1,TRBV25-1
CAWSVDRGIETQYF,once,TRBJ2-5,TRBV30
CAMSTDSNQPQHF,.,TRBJ1-5,TRBV10-3
CASTGQGLPPLHF,.,TRBJ1-6,TRBV2
CASSQGGSNQPQHF,.,TRBJ1-5,TRBV6-5
CASASEAFF,.,TRBJ1-1,TRBV23-1
CASSHPGMSSNEQFF,few,TRBJ2-1,TRBV3-1/TRBV3-2
CASNSDRGLGYGYTF,.,TRBJ1-2,TRBV19
CASSLDILNTEAFF,.,TRBJ1-1,TRBV11-1